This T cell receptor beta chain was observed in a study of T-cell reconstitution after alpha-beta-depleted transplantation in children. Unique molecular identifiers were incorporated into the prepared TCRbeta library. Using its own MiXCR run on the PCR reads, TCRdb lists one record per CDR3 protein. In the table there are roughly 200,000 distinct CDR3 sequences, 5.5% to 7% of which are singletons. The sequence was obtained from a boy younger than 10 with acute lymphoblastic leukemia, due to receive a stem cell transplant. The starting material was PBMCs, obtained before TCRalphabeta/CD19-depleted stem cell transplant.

In DNA form, the CDR3 reads TGTGCCAGCAGCCATTCGAGTGGAGAGACCCAGTACTTC. This codes for CASSHSSGETQYF. This sequence joins TRBV3-1 and TRBJ2-5; D uncertain. The CDR3 consists of 13 residues. Germline V lookup: CDR1 LGHDT, CDR2 YNNKEL (reference sequence). Trimming pared 3 bases from V and 4 bases from J, leaving 9 bases between.